The rows below give T cell receptor beta chains drawn from one sample of a study of blood T cell repertoires in COVID-19. Only in-frame clones appear in the TCRdb table, and some are missing; sequencing was by immunoSEQ multiplex PCR. Among about 320,000 clones, more than 75% were seen once, and the ten largest hold approximately 2.5%. The material sequenced was PBMCs or T cells enriched from blood (not recorded which). The receptors originated from a man aged 55 to 69 who had recovered from COVID-19. CDR3s include the opening cysteine and the closing phenylalanine or tryptophan. The D gene is left open where the match is weak. The size of a clone is reported for some rows only, either as once, few or many, or as a class for expanded clones.

>-|-|TRBV11-2|TRBJ2-2
TGTGCCAGCAGCTCCCCGGGGACCGGGGAGCTGTTTTTT
CASSSPGTGELFF
>-|-|TRBV2|TRBJ2-4
TGTGCCAGCAGTGAGGTATTCGGGTCCAGAAACATTCAGTACTTC
CASSEVFGSRNIQYF
>-|-|TRBV19|TRBJ1-4
TGTGCCAGTAGTATAGGGGGCGAGACTAATGAAAAACTGTTTTTT
CASSIGGETNEKLFF
>-|-|TRBV11-2|TRBJ1-2
TGTGCCAGCAGCTTAGATCTAAACTATGGCTACACCTTC
CASSLDLNYGYTF
>-|-|TRBV12-3/TRBV12-4|TRBJ1-1
TGTGCCAGCAGTCCCCAGCGTGGCACTGAAGCTTTCTTT
CASSPQRGTEAFF
>TRBD2|once|TRBV19|TRBJ2-3
TGTGCCAGTAGTCCTTATGGACTAGCGGACAAGGGGGCAGATACGCAGTATTTT
CASSPYGLADKGADTQYF
>TRBD2|-|TRBV7-2|TRBJ2-2
TGTGCCAGCAGCTTAGTAGCGGGGGGGCAGAACACCGGGGAGCTGTTTTTT
CASSLVAGGQNTGELFF
>-|-|TRBV7-3|TRBJ2-2
TGTGCCAGCAGCTCTCAGGGCGGGGAGCTGTTTTTT
CASSSQGGELFF
>TRBD2|-|TRBV15|TRBJ2-3
TGTGCCACCAGCAGGGAGCGGGGGGTCGATACGCAGTATTTT
CATSRERGVDTQYF
>-|-|TRBV12-2|TRBJ1-5
TGTGCAAGTCGCTTATACGAAGACAGGGACGGCAATCAGCCCCAGCATTTT
CASRLYEDRDGNQPQHF
>TRBD2|once|TRBV9|TRBJ2-1
TGTGCCAGCAGCGTCCTCGGGACTAGCAACTACAATGAGCAGTTCTTC
CASSVLGTSNYNEQFF
>-|-|TRBV5-6|TRBJ2-5
TGTGCCAGCAGCCCCCTCCCGACATTACAAGAGACCCAGTACTTC
CASSPLPTLQETQYF
>-|-|TRBV7-8|TRBJ1-1
TGTGCCAGCAGCTTTGGTGCAGGGATAACGGCTGGGACTGAAGCTTTCTTT
CASSFGAGITAGTEAFF
>TRBD1|-|TRBV28|TRBJ2-1
TGTGCCAGCAGTCCCGGGCCGGGACAGCATCAGTTCTTC
CASSPGPGQHQFF
>-|few|TRBV4-1|TRBJ1-2
TGCGCCAGCAGCCAAGGTTACGCCAGGGGACCGGGAGGGGGCTACACCTTC
CASSQGYARGPGGGYTF
>-|-|TRBV13|TRBJ1-1
TGTGCCAGCAGCTTACTCGGGGGTATGAGGAACACTGAAGCTTTCTTT
CASSLLGGMRNTEAFF
>-|-|TRBV25-1|TRBJ1-4
TGTGCCAGCAGGGCAGGGAACGGAAAACTGTTTTTT
CASRAGNGKLFF
>-|-|TRBV5-4|TRBJ1-2
TGTGCCAGCAGCTTGGCCGTAGGGGATATCGGCCCTGACACCTTC
CASSLAVGDIGPDTF
>TRBD2|-|TRBV12-3/TRBV12-4|TRBJ2-7
TGTGCCAGCAGCATAGCGGGTGGCTACGAGCAGTACTTC
CASSIAGGYEQYF
>TRBD2|-|TRBV7-9|TRBJ2-5
TGTGCCAGCAGCTCGCCGGGGGGACTAGGGCAAGAGACCCAGTACTTC
CASSSPGGLGQETQYF
>TRBD1|-|TRBV19|TRBJ1-3
TGTGCCAGTAGTATGTTAGGGACAGGATCTCCTGGAAACACCATATATTTT
CASSMLGTGSPGNTIYF
>TRBD1|-|TRBV7-2|TRBJ1-2
TGTGCCAGCAGCTCGACAGGGGTGAGAGGCTACACCTTC
CASSSTGVRGYTF
>-|-|TRBV29-1|TRBJ1-1
TGCAGCGTTGTCCTTCCGGGGAGGACTGAAGCTTTCTTT
CSVVLPGRTEAFF
>-|-|TRBV11-2|TRBJ1-1
TGTGCCAGCAGCTTAGATATGGGCAGGGTAGGAGCTTTCTTT
CASSLDMGRVGAFF
>TRBD1|-|TRBV10-2|TRBJ2-7
TGCGCCAGCAGGGCCACAGGGGGCTACGAGCAGTACTTC
CASRATGGYEQYF
>TRBD1|-|TRBV5-6|TRBJ1-5
TGTGCCAGCAGCTTGTTTGCGACAGGGGGCGCCGGACTGCCCCAGCATTTT
CASSLFATGGAGLPQHF
>-|-|TRBV5-1|TRBJ2-1
TGCGCCAGCAGCTTCCTTTGGGGGGAGACTTACAATGAGCAGTTCTTC
CASSFLWGETYNEQFF
>-|-|TRBV7-2|TRBJ1-2
TGTGCCAGCAGCCCGGGACGGGGACTGGCTGGCTACACCTTC
CASSPGRGLAGYTF
>-|-|TRBV12-3/TRBV12-4|TRBJ2-1
TGTGCCAGCAGTTTAAGGGGGAATGAGCAGTTCTTC
CASSLRGNEQFF
>TRBD1|-|TRBV3-1/TRBV3-2|TRBJ1-2
TGTGCCAGCAGCCGAGACAGGGGCTATGGCTACACCTTC
CASSRDRGYGYTF
>-|once|TRBV15|TRBJ2-7
TGTGCCACCAGCAGTGCGACAGGCTACGAGCAGTACTTC
CATSSATGYEQYF
>TRBD1|-|TRBV5-5|TRBJ2-7
TGTGCCAGCAGCTACGGGACAGGGGCTTGGGAGCAGTACTTC
CASSYGTGAWEQYF
>-|-|TRBV5-4|TRBJ2-3
TGTGCCAGCGGGTGGATTGAGGGAATAAGCACAGATACGCAGTATTTT
CASGWIEGISTDTQYF
>TRBD1|-|TRBV7-9|TRBJ1-1
TGTGCCAGCAGCTTATTCGGCTTCGATAAGGACAGGGCTTCGACTGAAGCTTTCTTT
CASSLFGFDKDRASTEAFF
>-|-|TRBV5-4|TRBJ1-5
TGTGCCAGCAGCCTGGACGGGGATCAGCCCCAGCATTTT
CASSLDGDQPQHF
>-|-|TRBV10-3|TRBJ2-5
TGTGCCATCAGTGAGTCGCGGGACAGCCTATTTGTTGAGACCCAGTACTTC
CAISESRDSLFVETQYF
>TRBD1|-|TRBV27|TRBJ1-2
TGTGCCAGCAGCCGGCGCGGGACAGGGACCGACACGATAGCCTATGGCTACACCTTC
CASSRRGTGTDTIAYGYTF
>-|few|TRBV6-2/TRBV6-3|TRBJ1-5
TGTGCCAGCAGTTCCCCGAAAATTCTGGGCAGGGGAAATCAGCCCCAGCATTTT
CASSSPKILGRGNQPQHF
>TRBD1|-|TRBV6-5|TRBJ1-2
TGTGCCAGCACATCAGGGGGACAGGATAACTATGGCTACACCTTC
CASTSGGQDNYGYTF
>-|-|TRBV7-6|TRBJ1-4
TGTGCCAGCAGCTTAGCGAACGGGCAGGGGTTAACTAATGAAAAACTGTTTTTT
CASSLANGQGLTNEKLFF
>TRBD2|-|TRBV18|TRBJ2-7
TGTGCCAGCTCACGACTAGCGGACTCCTACGAGCAGTACTTC
CASSRLADSYEQYF
>-|-|TRBV13|TRBJ2-3
TGTGCCAGCAGCTTAATGGCTTTTAGCACAGATACGCAGTATTTT
CASSLMAFSTDTQYF
>-|-|TRBV7-8|TRBJ1-6
TGTGCCAGCAGCCCACATACAGCGGAGATGAATTCACCCCTCCACTTT
CASSPHTAEMNSPLHF
>TRBD1|-|TRBV7-9|TRBJ1-1
TGTGCCAGCAGCTCGTACAGGGGCCGAGAAGCTTTCTTT
CASSSYRGREAFF
>-|-|TRBV6-1|TRBJ2-2
TGTGCCAGCAGTGAGGTTGGCGGTACGAACACCGGGGAGCTGTTTTTT
CASSEVGGTNTGELFF
>TRBD2|-|TRBV5-1|TRBJ2-1
TGCGCCAGCAGCTCCCGGACTAGTCTTTCTGAGCAGTTCTTC
CASSSRTSLSEQFF
>-|-|TRBV20-1|TRBJ1-1
TGCAGTGCTAGTACCAGCGGGAACACTGAAGCTTTCTTT
CSASTSGNTEAFF
>TRBD1|-|TRBV25-1|TRBJ1-6
TGTGCCAGCAGTGATGGGGCAGGGGGCAGATCACCCCTCCACTTT
CASSDGAGGRSPLHF
>TRBD2|-|TRBV3-1/TRBV3-2|TRBJ2-4
TGTGCCAGCAGCCAAGGGACTAGCGGAATTGTGACCAAAAACATTCAGTACTTC
CASSQGTSGIVTKNIQYF
>TRBD1|-|TRBV5-1|TRBJ1-2
TGCGCCAGCAGCCAGAGAGCAGGGGGTAAGTACGATGGCTACACCTTC
CASSQRAGGKYDGYTF
>-|-|TRBV7-2|TRBJ2-2
TGTGCCAGCAGCTTAGTTTCTAACACCGGGGAGCTGTTTTTT
CASSLVSNTGELFF
>TRBD2|few|TRBV9|TRBJ2-1
TGTGCCAGCAGCGTAGCGGGCTGGGGGACTAGCGGGAGTCCCCAGTTCTTC
CASSVAGWGTSGSPQFF
>-|-|TRBV11-3|TRBJ2-1
TGTGCCAGCAGCTTCCCCCCTAGCCACAATGAGCAGTTCTTC
CASSFPPSHNEQFF
>-|-|TRBV6-5|TRBJ2-7
TGTGCCAGCAGTTACTCGCCCCACGGGGGGCCATACGAGCAGTACTTC
CASSYSPHGGPYEQYF
>-|-|TRBV12-2|TRBJ1-2
TGTGCAAGTCGCAGCCGGACAGGGGACTATGGCTACACCTTC
CASRSRTGDYGYTF
>TRBD2|-|TRBV3-1/TRBV3-2|TRBJ2-1
TGTGCCAGCAGCCCCCAACCTAGCGGGAGGGAACAGTTCTTC
CASSPQPSGREQFF
>-|-|TRBV19|TRBJ1-4
TGTGCCAGTAGTATAGGCAGGGCTACTAATGAAAAACTGTTTTTT
CASSIGRATNEKLFF
>TRBD1|-|TRBV30|TRBJ1-6
TGTGCCTGGGGGACAGGCGGCGAGTCACCCCTCCACTTT
CAWGTGGESPLHF
>TRBD2|-|TRBV4-1|TRBJ2-1
TGCGCCAGCAGCCAAGTTAGCGGGAGGTTAAGAAATGAGCAGTTCTTC
CASSQVSGRLRNEQFF
>-|few|TRBV30|TRBJ1-5
TGTGCCTGGAGTGTACTAGGGGCAGGGGTTCAGCCCCAGCATTTT
CAWSVLGAGVQPQHF